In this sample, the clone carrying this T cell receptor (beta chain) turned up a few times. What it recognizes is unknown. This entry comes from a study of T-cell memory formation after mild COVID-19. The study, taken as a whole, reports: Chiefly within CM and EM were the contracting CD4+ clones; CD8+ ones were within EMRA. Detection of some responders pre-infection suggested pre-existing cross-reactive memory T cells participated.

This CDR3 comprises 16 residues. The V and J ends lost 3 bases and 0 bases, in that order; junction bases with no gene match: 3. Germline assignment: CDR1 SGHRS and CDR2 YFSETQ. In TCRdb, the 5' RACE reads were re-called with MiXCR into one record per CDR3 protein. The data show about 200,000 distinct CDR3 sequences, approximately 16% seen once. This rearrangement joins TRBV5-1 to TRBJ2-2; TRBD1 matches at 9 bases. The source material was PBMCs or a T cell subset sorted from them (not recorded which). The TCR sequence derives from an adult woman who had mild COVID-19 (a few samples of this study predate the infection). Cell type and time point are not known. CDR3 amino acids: CASSWGQGTNTGELFF. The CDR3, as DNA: TGCGCCAGCAGCTGGGGACAGGGCACGAACACCGGGGAGCTGTTTTTT.